This T cell receptor beta chain was sequenced during a study of blood T cell repertoires in COVID-19. Profiled with immunoSEQ multiplex PCR; TCRdb holds only in-frame clones, not every one. The table has tens of thousands of clones, around 81% seen once; the top ten hold around 24%. This receptor was taken from an elderly woman with COVID-19, enrolled during active disease. Source material: peripheral blood.

The CDR3 is CASSLARTSVGEQYF. In DNA form, the CDR3 reads TGTGCCAGCAGCTTAGCTAGGACTAGCGTCGGCGAGCAGTACTTC. V gene TRBV11-2 combines with J gene TRBJ2-7; TRBD2 matches at 9 bases. The germline gives CDR1 SGHAT, CDR2 FQNNGV. This CDR3 comprises 15 residues. J was trimmed by 6 bases and V by 1 base; bases with no gene match: 7.